This entry features one T cell receptor (beta chain) sequence. CDR1 LGHNT and CDR2 FRNRAP come from the germline V gene. CDR3 length: 13 residues. Trimming took off 1 base at V and 5 bases at J, with 8 bases between the two ends. This entry belongs to a study of blood T cell repertoires in COVID-19. Profiled with immunoSEQ multiplex PCR; TCRdb holds only in-frame clones, not every one. The sample holds roughly 240,000 clones, about 86% seen once. The specimen was peripheral blood. This TCR came from a woman younger than 45 who had recovered from COVID-19. The chain has TRBV12-5 and TRBJ1-1, with a possible D match to TRBD1 (5 bases). The CDR3 DNA reads as TGTGCTAGTGGTTTGGAACCAGGGACTGAAGCTTTCTTT. It is translated as CASGLEPGTEAFF.